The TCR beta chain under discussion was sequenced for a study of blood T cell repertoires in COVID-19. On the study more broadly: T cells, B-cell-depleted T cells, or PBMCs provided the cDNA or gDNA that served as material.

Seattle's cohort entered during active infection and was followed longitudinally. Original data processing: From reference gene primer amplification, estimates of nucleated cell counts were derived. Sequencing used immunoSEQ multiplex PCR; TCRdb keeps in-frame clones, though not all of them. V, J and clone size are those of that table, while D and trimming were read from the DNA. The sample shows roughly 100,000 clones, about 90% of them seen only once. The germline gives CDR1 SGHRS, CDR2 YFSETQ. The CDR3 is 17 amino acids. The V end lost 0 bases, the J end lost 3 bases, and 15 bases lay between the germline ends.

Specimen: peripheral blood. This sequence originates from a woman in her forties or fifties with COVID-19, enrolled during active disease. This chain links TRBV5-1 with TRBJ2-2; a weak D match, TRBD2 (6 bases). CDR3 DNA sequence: TGCGCCAGCAGCTTGGGGGGACTGGCGGACTACACCGGGGAGCTGTTTTTT. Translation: CASSLGGLADYTGELFF.